This TCR beta chain was observed in a study of STAT5B mutations in CD4+ large granular lymphocyte leukemia. The CDR3 covers 16 residues. From germline, CDR1 is MNHEY and CDR2 SVGAGI. Trimming stripped 1 base from V and 1 base from J, with 13 bases between. Repertoires were generated with immunoSEQ multiplex PCR, while TCRdb's copy carries only in-frame clones and drops some. The repertoire includes over 35,000 clones, roughly 85% of them detected once, and under 1.5% sits in the top ten. The table lists this clone with a few counts. This sequence joins TRBV6-5 and TRBJ1-2; no definite D call. Sequencing input: CD4+ T cells from blood buffy coats. The receptor was derived from a human donor in good health. The CDR3 nucleotides are TGTGCCAGCAGTTACTTCGGCAGGACCTTTAACTATGGCTACACCTTC. It translates to CASSYFGRTFNYGYTF.